Listed below are T cell receptor beta chains from one sample, sequenced in a study of control samples from healthy donors and cancer patients. The method was immunoSEQ multiplex PCR; TCRdb's version includes in-frame clones alone and lacks a portion of them. The repertoire holds 140,000 to 150,000 clones, 91% seen once, with approximately 2.9% in the top ten. The sequencing sample was made of blood. The source of these receptors is a man aged 25 to 40 in good health. The CDR3 runs from the conserved cysteine through the conserved F or W. The order of the fields is D gene, V gene, J gene, clone size, CDR3 protein, CDR3 DNA. D genes are given only for firm matches. For some rows the clone size is stated as once, few or many, or as a class when expanded; others skip it.

d_call: NA
v_call: TRBV19
j_call: TRBJ2-7
clone_size: NA
cdr3_aa: CASSMAGGAYEQYF
cdr3_nt: TGTGCCAGTAGTATGGCTGGCGGCGCCTACGAGCAGTACTTC

d_call: NA
v_call: TRBV30
j_call: TRBJ1-5
clone_size: NA
cdr3_aa: CAWSVDGDQPQHF
cdr3_nt: TGTGCCTGGAGTGTAGACGGCGATCAGCCCCAGCATTTT

d_call: TRBD2
v_call: TRBV28
j_call: TRBJ2-6
clone_size: NA
cdr3_aa: CASSLWRGAGANVLTF
cdr3_nt: TGTGCCAGCAGTTTATGGCGGGGGGCTGGGGCCAACGTCCTGACTTTC

d_call: TRBD1
v_call: TRBV6-5
j_call: TRBJ2-3
clone_size: NA
cdr3_aa: CARSGTGWDTQYF
cdr3_nt: TGTGCCCGGTCTGGGACAGGGTGGGATACGCAGTATTTT

d_call: TRBD1
v_call: TRBV3-1/TRBV3-2
j_call: TRBJ1-1
clone_size: NA
cdr3_aa: CASSRNRGPNTEAFF
cdr3_nt: TGTGCCAGCAGCCGCAACAGGGGACCGAACACTGAAGCTTTCTTT

d_call: TRBD2
v_call: TRBV5-1
j_call: TRBJ2-1
clone_size: NA
cdr3_aa: CASSPGLAGGSAYNEQFF
cdr3_nt: TGCGCCAGCAGCCCGGGACTAGCGGGGGGTAGCGCCTACAATGAGCAGTTCTTC

d_call: TRBD1
v_call: TRBV19
j_call: TRBJ1-2
clone_size: NA
cdr3_aa: CATADRDRSYGYTF
cdr3_nt: TGTGCCACTGCGGACCGGGACAGATCTTATGGCTACACCTTC

d_call: NA
v_call: TRBV7-8
j_call: TRBJ2-1
clone_size: NA
cdr3_aa: CASSLVSFRDEQFF
cdr3_nt: TGTGCCAGCAGCTTGGTTAGTTTCAGGGATGAGCAGTTCTTC

d_call: NA
v_call: TRBV10-2
j_call: TRBJ2-3
clone_size: once
cdr3_aa: CASRDYTDTQYF
cdr3_nt: TGCGCCAGCAGGGACTACACAGATACGCAGTATTTT

d_call: TRBD1
v_call: TRBV2
j_call: TRBJ1-5
clone_size: NA
cdr3_aa: CASSEDRGLSQPQHF
cdr3_nt: TGTGCCAGCAGTGAGGACAGGGGGCTTAGTCAGCCCCAGCATTTT

d_call: TRBD1
v_call: TRBV19
j_call: TRBJ2-7
clone_size: NA
cdr3_aa: CASSPTGGDYEQYF
cdr3_nt: TGTGCCAGTAGTCCTACAGGGGGCGACTACGAGCAGTACTTC

d_call: NA
v_call: TRBV12-3/TRBV12-4
j_call: TRBJ1-1
clone_size: NA
cdr3_aa: CASSSGAEAFF
cdr3_nt: TGTGCCAGCAGTTCTGGAGCTGAAGCTTTCTTT

d_call: NA
v_call: TRBV4-1
j_call: TRBJ1-1
clone_size: few
cdr3_aa: CASSQGNQDTEAFF
cdr3_nt: TGCGCCAGCAGCCAAGGAAATCAGGACACTGAAGCTTTCTTT

d_call: TRBD1
v_call: TRBV27
j_call: TRBJ2-3
clone_size: NA
cdr3_aa: CASSPTGGRGTDTQYF
cdr3_nt: TGTGCCAGCAGCCCGACAGGGGGGAGAGGCACAGATACGCAGTATTTT

d_call: NA
v_call: TRBV7-8
j_call: TRBJ2-1
clone_size: many
cdr3_aa: CASSLGGGWGNEQFF
cdr3_nt: TGTGCCAGCAGCTTAGGGGGCGGCTGGGGGAATGAGCAGTTCTTC

d_call: TRBD2
v_call: TRBV11-1
j_call: TRBJ2-3
clone_size: NA
cdr3_aa: CASSLGAGGTDTQYF
cdr3_nt: TGTGCCAGCAGCTTAGGAGCGGGGGGCACAGATACGCAGTATTTT

d_call: NA
v_call: TRBV28
j_call: TRBJ1-6
clone_size: NA
cdr3_aa: CASSSNRIRVGNSPLHF
cdr3_nt: TGTGCCAGCAGTTCGAATCGTATCAGGGTCGGGAATTCACCCCTCCACTTT

d_call: TRBD1
v_call: TRBV5-4
j_call: TRBJ2-2
clone_size: NA
cdr3_aa: CASSTTGVVGTGELFF
cdr3_nt: TGTGCCAGCAGTACGACAGGGGTGGTGGGCACCGGGGAGCTGTTTTTT

d_call: NA
v_call: TRBV9
j_call: TRBJ2-1
clone_size: NA
cdr3_aa: CASSPIGWSHEQFF
cdr3_nt: TGTGCCAGCAGCCCTATAGGGTGGAGTCATGAGCAGTTCTTC

d_call: NA
v_call: TRBV11-3
j_call: TRBJ2-7
clone_size: NA
cdr3_aa: CASSAWDGHYEQYF
cdr3_nt: TGTGCCAGCAGCGCCTGGGACGGACACTACGAGCAGTACTTC

d_call: TRBD1
v_call: TRBV6-6
j_call: TRBJ2-5
clone_size: few
cdr3_aa: CASSPGQEVTQYF
cdr3_nt: TGTGCCAGCAGTCCAGGACAGGAGGTGACCCAGTACTTC

d_call: NA
v_call: TRBV10-1
j_call: TRBJ2-7
clone_size: NA
cdr3_aa: CASSETGLTYEQYF
cdr3_nt: TGCGCCAGCAGTGAGACAGGCCTCACCTACGAGCAGTACTTC

d_call: NA
v_call: TRBV12-3/TRBV12-4
j_call: TRBJ2-1
clone_size: NA
cdr3_aa: CASTPRNEQFF
cdr3_nt: TGTGCCAGCACACCCAGGAATGAGCAGTTCTTC

d_call: NA
v_call: TRBV6-5
j_call: TRBJ2-6
clone_size: once
cdr3_aa: CASTVFGAGANVLTF
cdr3_nt: TGTGCCAGCACGGTTTTTGGAGCTGGGGCCAACGTCCTGACTTTC

d_call: NA
v_call: TRBV7-8
j_call: TRBJ1-1
clone_size: NA
cdr3_aa: CASSYIKNTEAFF
cdr3_nt: TGTGCCAGCAGCTACATTAAGAACACTGAAGCTTTCTTT

d_call: TRBD2
v_call: TRBV6-4
j_call: TRBJ2-3
clone_size: NA
cdr3_aa: CASSSSGGADTQYF
cdr3_nt: TGTGCCAGCAGTTCTAGCGGGGGTGCAGATACGCAGTATTTT

d_call: NA
v_call: TRBV29-1
j_call: TRBJ1-3
clone_size: NA
cdr3_aa: CSVDGGNTIYF
cdr3_nt: TGCAGCGTTGATGGTGGAAACACCATATATTTT

d_call: NA
v_call: TRBV7-8
j_call: TRBJ1-2
clone_size: NA
cdr3_aa: CASTPPGRVGHTF
cdr3_nt: TGTGCCAGCACCCCTCCGGGGAGGGTCGGCCACACCTTC

d_call: TRBD2
v_call: TRBV18
j_call: TRBJ2-1
clone_size: NA
cdr3_aa: CASSPLGGGTYNEQFF
cdr3_nt: TGTGCCAGCTCACCCCTCGGCGGGGGGACCTACAATGAGCAGTTCTTC

d_call: TRBD2
v_call: TRBV19
j_call: TRBJ2-1
clone_size: NA
cdr3_aa: CASSNPSAGGLIDEQFF
cdr3_nt: TGTGCCAGTAGTAACCCTAGTGCGGGGGGCCTAATCGATGAGCAGTTCTTC

d_call: NA
v_call: TRBV3-1/TRBV3-2
j_call: TRBJ1-1
clone_size: NA
cdr3_aa: CASSQDSRGRGWMNTEAFF
cdr3_nt: TGTGCCAGCAGCCAAGATTCGAGGGGGAGAGGTTGGATGAACACTGAAGCTTTCTTT

d_call: NA
v_call: TRBV30
j_call: TRBJ2-2
clone_size: NA
cdr3_aa: CAWWGQNTGELFF
cdr3_nt: TGTGCCTGGTGGGGACAGAACACCGGGGAGCTGTTTTTT

d_call: NA
v_call: TRBV9
j_call: TRBJ2-7
clone_size: NA
cdr3_aa: CASSPLIGGRVYEQYF
cdr3_nt: TGTGCCAGCAGCCCTCTGATAGGAGGAAGGGTTTACGAGCAGTACTTC

d_call: TRBD1
v_call: TRBV25-1
j_call: TRBJ2-3
clone_size: NA
cdr3_aa: CASSKGQATITDTQYF
cdr3_nt: TGTGCCAGCAGTAAGGGACAGGCAACGATCACAGATACGCAGTATTTT

d_call: TRBD1
v_call: TRBV9
j_call: TRBJ1-6
clone_size: NA
cdr3_aa: CASSGTGGYNSPLHF
cdr3_nt: TGTGCCAGCAGCGGGACAGGCGGGTATAATTCACCCCTCCACTTT

d_call: NA
v_call: TRBV7-8
j_call: TRBJ2-1
clone_size: NA
cdr3_aa: CASRGASYNEQFF
cdr3_nt: TGTGCCAGCAGGGGGGCCTCCTACAATGAGCAGTTCTTC

d_call: TRBD1
v_call: TRBV5-6
j_call: TRBJ2-4
clone_size: NA
cdr3_aa: CASSPPRGRGKNIQYF
cdr3_nt: TGTGCCAGCAGCCCACCCAGGGGGCGCGGCAAAAACATTCAGTACTTC

d_call: NA
v_call: TRBV28
j_call: TRBJ1-1
clone_size: NA
cdr3_aa: CASSASGHSNTEAFF
cdr3_nt: TGTGCCAGCAGTGCTTCCGGACATTCGAACACTGAAGCTTTCTTT

d_call: NA
v_call: TRBV7-9
j_call: TRBJ1-1
clone_size: NA
cdr3_aa: CASSLLPEAFF
cdr3_nt: TGTGCCAGCAGCTTGTTGCCTGAAGCTTTCTTT

d_call: NA
v_call: TRBV14
j_call: TRBJ2-3
clone_size: NA
cdr3_aa: CASSHSQVPSTDTQYF
cdr3_nt: TGTGCCAGCAGCCACTCACAGGTTCCTAGCACAGATACGCAGTATTTT

d_call: NA
v_call: TRBV27
j_call: TRBJ1-1
clone_size: NA
cdr3_aa: CASSLGMGGTEAFF
cdr3_nt: TGTGCCAGCAGTCTTGGAATGGGAGGCACTGAAGCTTTCTTT

d_call: NA
v_call: TRBV2
j_call: TRBJ1-2
clone_size: NA
cdr3_aa: CASSGWQGYSANYGYTF
cdr3_nt: TGTGCCAGCAGTGGGTGGCAGGGTTATTCCGCTAACTATGGCTACACCTTC

d_call: NA
v_call: TRBV2
j_call: TRBJ1-4
clone_size: NA
cdr3_aa: CASSPTGLGNEKLFF
cdr3_nt: TGTGCCAGCAGTCCAACAGGGCTTGGTAATGAAAAACTGTTTTTT

d_call: TRBD2
v_call: TRBV6-7
j_call: TRBJ2-3
clone_size: few
cdr3_aa: CASSALLIAGISTDTQYF
cdr3_nt: TGTGCCAGCAGTGCCCTACTAATAGCGGGGATCAGCACAGATACGCAGTATTTT

d_call: TRBD2
v_call: TRBV11-2
j_call: TRBJ2-3
clone_size: NA
cdr3_aa: CASSPRTSGVSTDTQYF
cdr3_nt: TGTGCCAGCAGCCCCCGGACTAGCGGGGTTAGCACAGATACGCAGTATTTT

d_call: NA
v_call: TRBV5-1
j_call: TRBJ2-2
clone_size: NA
cdr3_aa: CASSLGTLNTGELFF
cdr3_nt: TGCGCCAGCAGCTTAGGGACACTGAACACCGGGGAGCTGTTTTTT

d_call: NA
v_call: TRBV27
j_call: TRBJ1-1
clone_size: NA
cdr3_aa: CASRLQGNTEAFF
cdr3_nt: TGTGCCAGCAGATTACAGGGCAACACTGAAGCTTTCTTT

d_call: NA
v_call: TRBV14
j_call: TRBJ2-7
clone_size: NA
cdr3_aa: CASGGSYEQYF
cdr3_nt: TGTGCCAGCGGGGGATCCTACGAGCAGTACTTC

d_call: TRBD1
v_call: TRBV6-5
j_call: TRBJ2-1
clone_size: NA
cdr3_aa: CASRLDRGLGQFF
cdr3_nt: TGTGCCAGCAGACTGGACAGGGGGCTAGGGCAGTTCTTC

d_call: NA
v_call: TRBV21-1
j_call: TRBJ1-5
clone_size: NA
cdr3_aa: CASSKAHEAPGGNQPQHF
cdr3_nt: TGTGCCAGCAGCAAAGCGCATGAGGCCCCCGGGGGAAATCAGCCCCAGCATTTT

d_call: TRBD1
v_call: TRBV6-5
j_call: TRBJ1-2
clone_size: NA
cdr3_aa: CASSPGQGDYGYTF
cdr3_nt: TGTGCCAGCAGTCCCGGACAGGGGGACTATGGCTACACCTTC

d_call: TRBD1
v_call: TRBV14
j_call: TRBJ1-1
clone_size: NA
cdr3_aa: CASSLRTGRNTEAFF
cdr3_nt: TGTGCCAGCAGCCTGCGGACAGGTCGAAACACTGAAGCTTTCTTT

d_call: NA
v_call: TRBV2
j_call: TRBJ1-3
clone_size: NA
cdr3_aa: CASSGGVAGNTIYF
cdr3_nt: TGTGCCAGCAGTGGAGGTGTGGCTGGAAACACCATATATTTT